The source of this TCR beta chain is a study of cytomegalovirus exposure and HLA in healthy donors. The CDR3 covers 16 residues. The germline V gene encodes CDR1 MDHEN and CDR2 SYDVKM. J gave up 0 bases and V 1 base, and 3 bases lay outside the gene matches. PCR primers comprised 60 Vbeta and 13 Jbeta primers. Measured with immunoSEQ multiplex PCR; TCRdb has only the in-frame clones, and not every one. The sample yields 37,000 or so clones, around 81% seen once. This rearrangement joins TRBV28 to TRBJ1-5; TRBD1 matches 7 bases. Sequenced input: PBMCs. This clonotype was sampled from a woman between 40 and 55 years old in good health and CMV-seronegative. The CDR3 here is CASSLSQGRSNQPQHF. In DNA, the CDR3 is TGTGCCAGCAGTTTATCACAGGGGCGTAGCAATCAGCCCCAGCATTTT.